The next 9 T cell receptor beta chains were all read from a single sample in a study of cytotoxic CD8 clonotypes in ibrutinib-treated CLL. Libraries were prepared by immunoSEQ multiplex PCR; TCRdb keeps only in-frame clonotypes and omits some of them. The profile covers around 330,000 clones, with about 61% appearing a single time and roughly 6.3% taken by the ten largest. The material was PBMCs, obtained after 36 months of ibrutinib treatment. The source is a human donor with chronic lymphocytic leukemia.

As DNA, the CDR3 is TGTGCCAGCAGCTTGAGGACCCCCGGGGAAAAACTGTTTTTT. Translation gives CASSLRTPGEKLFF. The rearrangement joins TRBV11-2 to TRBJ1-4, with D unclear. V lost 3 bases and J 8 bases, leaving 13 bases between the germline ends. The V gene's germline CDR1 is SGHAT and CDR2 FQNNGV. The CDR3 has 14 amino acids.

This clone occurred once. The chain couples TRBV7-3 to TRBJ2-2; 10 bases are shared with TRBD2. V lost 3 bases, J lost 7 bases, and 8 bases stayed unmatched. Germline V CDR1 and CDR2: SGHTA, FQGTGA. The CDR3 sequence is 16 residues long. The CDR3 reads CASSLAGTSANGELFF. CDR3 sequence (DNA): TGTGCCAGCAGCTTGGCCGGGACTAGCGCTAACGGGGAGCTGTTTTTT.

This clone was seen once. The CDR3 loop is CASSERFNYGYTF. CDR3 DNA sequence: TGTGCCAGCAGCGAGCGGTTTAACTATGGCTACACCTTC. V usage is TRBV11-2 and J usage is TRBJ1-2; D gene uncertain. Trimming took off 5 bases at V and 1 base at J, with 8 bases between the two ends. Germline V gene data show CDR1 as SGHAT and CDR2 as FQNNGV. This CDR3 is 13 amino acids long.

The chain carries TRBV5-1 and TRBJ2-1; D tentatively reads TRBD1 or TRBD2 (5 bases each). CDR3 length: 14 amino acids. V was clipped by 4 bases and J by 6 bases, with 14 bases between them. The germline V gene encodes CDR1 SGHRS and CDR2 YFSETQ. The CDR3 is CASSERGGPNEQFF. DNA for the CDR3: TGCGCCAGCAGCGAACGGGGCGGGCCCAATGAGCAGTTCTTC.

This clone was detected a few times. The V and J genes are TRBV4-1 and TRBJ2-2; D could derive from TRBD1 or TRBD2 (6 bases each). Trimming cost V 0 bases and J 4 bases, with 15 bases left between them. The CDR3 spans 17 residues. From germline, CDR1 is MGHRA and CDR2 YSYEKL. CDR3 bases: TGCGCCAGCAGCCAAGAAGGCCCGGGGGCGATCACCGGGGAGCTGTTTTTT. Translating it yields CASSQEGPGAITGELFF.

The chain combines TRBV5-4 with TRBJ2-7, with D tentatively TRBD2 (6 bases). With 10 bases removed from V and 3 bases from J, the gap between germline ends came to 14 bases. This CDR3 spans 12 amino acids. Germline V lookup: CDR1 SGHNT, CDR2 YYREEE (reference sequence). The CDR3 here is CAGSGGGYEQYF. CDR3 DNA: TGTGCCGGTTCCGGGGGAGGCTACGAGCAGTACTTC.

This chain connects TRBV12-5 to TRBJ1-5; no reliable D call. V shed 4 bases and J shed 6 bases, with 13 bases lying between them. CDR1 LGHNT and CDR2 FRNRAP come from the germline V gene. The CDR3 loop spans 14 amino acids. The CDR3 region has the DNA TGTGCTAGTGGTTCAAGAGCCTGGGGTCAGCCCCAGCATTTT. Translated: CASGSRAWGQPQHF. Full variable domain (rest looked up from reference TRBV12-5 and TRBJ1-5): DARVTQTPRHKVTEMGQEVTMRCQPILGHNTVFWYRQTMMQGLELLAYFRNRAPLDDSGMPKDRFSAEMPDATLATLKIQPSEPRDSAVYFCASGSRAWGQPQHFGDGTRLSIL.

In this sample, this clone turned up a few times. The chain carries TRBV19 and TRBJ1-2, with 7 bases matching TRBD1. The length of the CDR3 is 13 residues. With V trimmed by 1 base and J by 8 bases, 4 bases remained unmatched. Looked up from germline, CDR1 is LNHDA and CDR2 is SQIVND (reference sequence). The CDR3 sequence: CASSIGGGDGYTF. Here the CDR3 DNA reads TGTGCCAGTAGTATAGGAGGGGGCGACGGCTACACCTTC.

The V call is TRBV28, the J call TRBJ2-7; no clear D. The germline gives CDR1 MDHEN, CDR2 SYDVKM. V dropped 4 bases and J dropped 1 base, with 17 bases sitting between them. CDR3 length: 16 amino acids. CDR3 sequence reads: CASSSPGGKKSYEQYF. DNA for the CDR3: TGTGCCAGCAGTTCTCCCGGTGGTAAAAAATCCTACGAGCAGTACTTC. Drawing the rest from reference TRBV28 and TRBJ2-7, the complete variable domain is DVKVTQSSRYLVKRTGEKVFLECVQDMDHENMFWYRQDPGLGLRLIYFSYDVKMKEKGDIPEGYSVSREKKERFSLILESASTNQTSMYLCASSSPGGKKSYEQYFGPGTRLTVT.